The 8 T cell receptor beta chains in this list originate from one sample, sequenced in a study of cytomegalovirus exposure and HLA in healthy donors. PCR was performed using 60 Vbeta and 13 Jbeta primers. Some clones are missing from TCRdb's copy, which holds only in-frame ones; the method was immunoSEQ multiplex PCR. This sample has around 150,000 clones, with around 80% found just once. Sequenced material: PBMCs. The source of these receptors is a woman aged 35 to 49 in good health and CMV-seronegative.

This chain links TRBV7-8 with TRBJ2-5, with D tentatively TRBD2 (6 bases). Germline V lookup: CDR1 SGHVS, CDR2 FQNEAQ. Trimming left V 8 bases short and J 3 bases short, with 19 bases between. The CDR3 is made up of 15 amino acids. CDR3 loop: CASGRAGPLKETQYF. CDR3 bases: TGTGCCAGCGGACGAGCGGGCCCATTGAAAGAGACCCAGTACTTC.

The chain carries TRBV6-4 and TRBJ2-3; possibly TRBD2 for D (6 bases). Germline lookup yields CDR1 MRHNA and CDR2 SNTAGT. The CDR3 runs to 16 residues. V was trimmed by 3 bases and J by 1 base, leaving 14 bases between them. The DNA of the CDR3 is TGTGCCAGCAGTGAGTACGGACTATTAGGCACAGATACGCAGTATTTT. It specifies CASSEYGLLGTDTQYF.

This chain uses TRBV18 with TRBJ2-5; 8 bases match TRBD2. V was clipped by 4 bases and J by 5 bases; unmatched bases: 3. The CDR3 loop spans 13 amino acids. CDR1 and CDR2 from the germline V gene are KGHSH and LQKENI. The CDR3 nucleotides are TGTGCCAGCTCACAACTAGCGGATGAGACCCAGTACTTC. Translation: CASSQLADETQYF.

The genes are TRBV6-5 and TRBJ1-1, with 7 bases fitting TRBD1. CDR1 MNHEY and CDR2 SVGAGI come from the germline V gene. The CDR3 extends over 14 amino acids. Trimming removed 7 bases from V and 5 bases from J; junction bases left unmatched: 10. CDR3: CASTGQVSWTEAFF. The CDR3, as DNA: TGTGCCAGCACAGGACAGGTATCGTGGACTGAAGCTTTCTTT.

The chain is built from TRBV27 and TRBJ2-3; D possibly corresponds to TRBD2 (6 bases). V was cut by 3 bases and J by 2 bases, with 15 bases left in between. The length of the CDR3 is 16 residues. Germline CDR1 is MNHEY and CDR2 is SMNVEV (reference sequence). The CDR3 DNA reads TGTGCCAGCAGTTTTCTTTTTGCGGGACCCACAGATACGCAGTATTTT. Its translation is CASSFLFAGPTDTQYF.

J is TRBJ2-7 and V is TRBV4-1; 15 bases line up with TRBD2. The germline CDR1 and CDR2 sequences are MGHRA and YSYEKL. The CDR3 consists of 18 residues. The trim removed 4 bases at V and 0 bases at J, leaving 7 bases unmatched. The CDR3 nucleotides read TGCGCCAGCAGCCCATGGACTAGCGGGGGGGGGAGCTCCTACGAGCAGTACTTC. As protein: CASSPWTSGGGSSYEQYF.

The J gene is TRBJ2-5, the V gene TRBV6-1, with D maybe TRBD2 (5 bases). Germline CDR1 and CDR2: MNHNS and SASEGT. There are 13 residues in the CDR3. V was cut by 7 bases and J by 7 bases, with 16 bases left in between. The CDR3, as DNA: TGTGCCAGCATCTTTTCAGACCGGGGGACCCAGTACTTC. This sequence encodes CASIFSDRGTQYF.

The chain uses TRBV11-2 and TRBJ1-4; D call uncertain. V lost 2 bases and J lost 8, with 12 bases in between. This CDR3 region has 14 residues. Per the germline V gene, CDR1 is SGHAT and CDR2 is FQNNGV. The CDR3 loop reads CASSLLYGSEKLFF. The CDR3 DNA follows: TGTGCCAGCAGCTTACTTTACGGGTCAGAAAAACTGTTTTTT.